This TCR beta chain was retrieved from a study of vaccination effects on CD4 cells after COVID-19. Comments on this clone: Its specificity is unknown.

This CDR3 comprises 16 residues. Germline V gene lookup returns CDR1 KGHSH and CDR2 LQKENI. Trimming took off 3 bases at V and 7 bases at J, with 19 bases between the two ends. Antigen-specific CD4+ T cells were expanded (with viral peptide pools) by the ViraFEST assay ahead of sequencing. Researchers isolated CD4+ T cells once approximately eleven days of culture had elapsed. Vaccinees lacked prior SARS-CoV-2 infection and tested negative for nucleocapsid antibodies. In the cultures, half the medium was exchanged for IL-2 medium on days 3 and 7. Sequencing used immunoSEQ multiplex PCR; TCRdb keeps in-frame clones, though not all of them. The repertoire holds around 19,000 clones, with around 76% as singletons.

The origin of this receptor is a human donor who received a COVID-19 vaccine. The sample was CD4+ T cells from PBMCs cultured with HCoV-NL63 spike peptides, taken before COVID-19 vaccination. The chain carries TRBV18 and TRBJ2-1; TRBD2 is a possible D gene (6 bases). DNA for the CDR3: TGTGCCAGCTCACCTTATCCTAGCGAGCGTATAAATGAGCAGTTCTTC. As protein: CASSPYPSERINEQFF. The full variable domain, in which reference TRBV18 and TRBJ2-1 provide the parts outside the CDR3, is NAGVMQNPRHLVRRRGQEARLRCSPMKGHSHVYWYRQLPEEGLKFMVYLQKENIIDESGMPKERFSAEFPKEGPSILRIQQVVRGDSAAYFCASSPYPSERINEQFFGPGTRLTVL.